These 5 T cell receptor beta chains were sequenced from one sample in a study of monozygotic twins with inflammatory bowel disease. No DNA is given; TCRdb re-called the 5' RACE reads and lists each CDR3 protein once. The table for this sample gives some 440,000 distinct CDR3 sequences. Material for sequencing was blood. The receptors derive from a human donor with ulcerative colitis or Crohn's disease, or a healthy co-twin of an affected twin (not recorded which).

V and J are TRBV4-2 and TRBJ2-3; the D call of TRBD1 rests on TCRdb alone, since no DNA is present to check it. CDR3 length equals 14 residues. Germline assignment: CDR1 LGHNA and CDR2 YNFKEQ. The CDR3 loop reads CASSRQTGNNTQYF.

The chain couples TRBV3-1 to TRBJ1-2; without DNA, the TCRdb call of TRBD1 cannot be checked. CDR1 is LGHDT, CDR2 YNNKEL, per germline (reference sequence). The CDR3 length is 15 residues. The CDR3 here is CASSQARGHTYGYTF.

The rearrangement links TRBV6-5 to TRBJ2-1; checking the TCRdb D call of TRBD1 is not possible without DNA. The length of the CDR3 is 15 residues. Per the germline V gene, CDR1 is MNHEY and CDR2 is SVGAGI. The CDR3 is CASSYQYVAPNEQFF.

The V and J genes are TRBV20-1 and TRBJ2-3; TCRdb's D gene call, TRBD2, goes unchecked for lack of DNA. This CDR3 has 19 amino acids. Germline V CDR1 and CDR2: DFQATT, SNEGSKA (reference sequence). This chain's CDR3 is CSAVTGTSGVRKSVDTQYF.

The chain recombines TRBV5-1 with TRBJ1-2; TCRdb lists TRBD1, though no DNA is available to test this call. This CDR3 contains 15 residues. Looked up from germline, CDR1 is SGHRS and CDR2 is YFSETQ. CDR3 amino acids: CASSPRTEDNYGYTF.